This entry concerns a single T cell receptor beta chain. As yet, its antigen is unknown. This specimen comes from a study of T cell responses to AZD1222 COVID-19 vaccine. Findings of the study overall: Receipt of two AZD1222 doses was followed by a rise in Spike-specific TCR breadth and depth. Donors, mostly white British, included more females; clonal diversity was possibly underestimated.

The CDR3 is 15 amino acids. The V and J ends lost 1 base and 4 bases respectively, with 10 bases between them. The germline V gene has CDR1 LGHDT and CDR2 YNNKEL (reference sequence). Clones were read by immunoSEQ multiplex PCR, and TCRdb kept only the in-frame ones, dropping some. The data show around 120,000 clones, around 88% seen once. The TCR comes from an adult in good health. The starting material was peripheral blood, obtained on day 0 of AZD1222 vaccination. The chain recombines TRBV3-1 (or the pseudogene TRBV3-2) with TRBJ2-2, with D possibly being TRBD2 (5 bases). Written as DNA, the CDR3 is TGTGCCAGCAGCCAAGGGCCCAGCGGCACCGGGGAGCTGTTTTTT. Translated: CASSQGPSGTGELFF.